This T cell receptor (beta chain) was sequenced for a study of T cells after yellow fever vaccination. Study-level background: Fractions with few cells were prepared using SMART-Seq v4 Ultra Low Input. General study findings and limits: Of the clonotypes, a small share occurred in both CD4 and CD8 compartments.

This clonotype was picked up a small number of times. Its antigen is not known. A much bigger clone sits one base away, suggesting this may be a read error. TCRdb redid the calling of the 5' RACE reads with MiXCR, one entry per CDR3 protein. The table records under 500,000 distinct CDR3 sequences, approximately 18% of them present only once. This CDR3 is 15 amino acids long. CDR1 is MGHRA, CDR2 YSYEKL, per germline. The material sequenced was PBMCs, taken before the yellow fever booster vaccination. The chain links TRBV4-1 to TRBJ2-2; 9 bases agree with TRBD1. This sequence was found in a man aged 18-30 years who received the YFV17D yellow fever vaccine. The CDR3 coding sequence is TGCGCCAGCATCCAAGGGGACAGGGTGACCGGGGAGCTGTTTTTT. Its protein is CASIQGDRVTGELFF.